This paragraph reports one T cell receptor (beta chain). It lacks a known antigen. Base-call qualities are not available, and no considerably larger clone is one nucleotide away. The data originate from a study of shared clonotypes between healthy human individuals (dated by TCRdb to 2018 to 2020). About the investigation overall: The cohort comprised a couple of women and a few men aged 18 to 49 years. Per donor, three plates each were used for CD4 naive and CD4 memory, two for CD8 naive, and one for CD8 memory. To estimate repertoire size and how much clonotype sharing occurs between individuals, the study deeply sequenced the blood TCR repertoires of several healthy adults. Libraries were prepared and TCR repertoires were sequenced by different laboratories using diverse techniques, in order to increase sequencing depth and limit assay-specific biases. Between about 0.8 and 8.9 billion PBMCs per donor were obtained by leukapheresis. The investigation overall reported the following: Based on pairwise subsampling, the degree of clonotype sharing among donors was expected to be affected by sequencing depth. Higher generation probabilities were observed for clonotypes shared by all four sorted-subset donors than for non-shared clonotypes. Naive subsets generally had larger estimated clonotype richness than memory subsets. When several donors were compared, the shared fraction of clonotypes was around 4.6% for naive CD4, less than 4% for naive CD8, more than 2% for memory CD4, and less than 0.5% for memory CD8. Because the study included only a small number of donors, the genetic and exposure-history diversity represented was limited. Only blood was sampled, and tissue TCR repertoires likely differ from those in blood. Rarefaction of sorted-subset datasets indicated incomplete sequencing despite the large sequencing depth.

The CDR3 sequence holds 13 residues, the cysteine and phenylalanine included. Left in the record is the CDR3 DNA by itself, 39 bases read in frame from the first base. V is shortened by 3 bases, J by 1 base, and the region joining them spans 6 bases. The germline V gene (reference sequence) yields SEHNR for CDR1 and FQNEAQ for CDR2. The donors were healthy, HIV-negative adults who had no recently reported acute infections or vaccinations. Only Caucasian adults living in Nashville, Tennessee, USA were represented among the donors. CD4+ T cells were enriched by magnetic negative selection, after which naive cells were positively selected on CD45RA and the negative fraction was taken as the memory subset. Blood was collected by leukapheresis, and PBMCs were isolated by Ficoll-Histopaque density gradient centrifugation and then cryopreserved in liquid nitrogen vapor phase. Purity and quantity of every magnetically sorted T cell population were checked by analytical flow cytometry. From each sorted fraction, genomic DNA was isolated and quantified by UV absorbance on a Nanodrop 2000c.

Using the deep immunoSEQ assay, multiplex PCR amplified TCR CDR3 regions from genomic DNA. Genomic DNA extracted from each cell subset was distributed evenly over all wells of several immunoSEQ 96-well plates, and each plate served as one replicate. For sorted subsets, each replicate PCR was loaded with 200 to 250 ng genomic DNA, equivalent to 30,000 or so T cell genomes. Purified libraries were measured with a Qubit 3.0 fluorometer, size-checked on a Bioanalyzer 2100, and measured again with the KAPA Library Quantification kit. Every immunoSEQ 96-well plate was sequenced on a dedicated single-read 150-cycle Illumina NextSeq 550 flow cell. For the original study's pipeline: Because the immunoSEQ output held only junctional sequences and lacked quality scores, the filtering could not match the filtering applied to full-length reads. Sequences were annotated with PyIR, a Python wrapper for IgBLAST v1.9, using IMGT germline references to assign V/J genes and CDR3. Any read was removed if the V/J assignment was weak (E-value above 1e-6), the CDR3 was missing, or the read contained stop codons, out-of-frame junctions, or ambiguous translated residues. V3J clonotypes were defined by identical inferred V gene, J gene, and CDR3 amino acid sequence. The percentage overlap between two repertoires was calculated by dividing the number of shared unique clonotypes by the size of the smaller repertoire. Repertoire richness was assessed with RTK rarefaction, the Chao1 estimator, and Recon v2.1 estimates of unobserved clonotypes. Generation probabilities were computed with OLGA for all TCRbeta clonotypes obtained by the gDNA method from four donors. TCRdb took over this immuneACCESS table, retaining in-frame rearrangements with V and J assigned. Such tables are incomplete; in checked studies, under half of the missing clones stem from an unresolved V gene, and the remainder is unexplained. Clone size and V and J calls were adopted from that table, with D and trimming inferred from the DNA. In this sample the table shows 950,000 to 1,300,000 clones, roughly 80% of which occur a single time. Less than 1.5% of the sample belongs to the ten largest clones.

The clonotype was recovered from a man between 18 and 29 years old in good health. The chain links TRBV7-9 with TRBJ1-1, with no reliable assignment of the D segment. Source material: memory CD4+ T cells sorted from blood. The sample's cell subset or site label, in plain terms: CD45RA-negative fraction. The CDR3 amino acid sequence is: CASSFNRNTEAFF. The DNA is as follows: TGTGCCAGCAGCTTTAACCGGAACACTGAAGCTTTCTTT.